These 9 T cell receptor beta chains came from one sample sequenced in a study of post-analysis software for immune sequencing data (dated by TCRdb to the mid-2010s). General study outcomes and caveats: Patients showed significantly higher frequencies than controls for a handful of TRBV segments, among them TRBV5-6, TRBV5-1 and TRBV20-1.

Antigens for these TCRs are unknown. The library was obtained by PCR. Reads for this sample came from an Illumina HiSeq 2500. Unique molecular identifiers were incorporated into TCR beta cDNA libraries to reduce PCR and sequencing biases. The public reads were quality trimmed at Q25 with fastp and then assembled into clones with MiXCR by TCRdb, keeping productive beta chains. Each CDR3 protein appears once, grouped with its most common genes and DNA. This sample lists over 150,000 distinct CDR3 sequences; approximately 30% were detected once. Jointly, the top ten make up 1.5% of the sample. Material: blood. The source is a girl aged 10 to 17 with multiple sclerosis.

In its sample, this clonotype was seen many times. This chain uses TRBV6-5 with TRBJ2-3; a weak D match, TRBD1 (5 bases). The length of the CDR3 is 14 residues. Germline V gene data show CDR1 as MNHEY and CDR2 as SVGAGI. The V end lost 2 bases, the J end lost 4 bases, and 10 bases lay between the germline ends. CDR3 sequence: CASSYAQGADTQYF. Here the CDR3 DNA reads TGTGCCAGCAGTTACGCGCAGGGCGCAGATACGCAGTATTTT.

This chain links TRBV12-3 or TRBV12-4 with TRBJ1-1; the D is unclear. The length of the CDR3 is 9 residues. V was shortened by 7 bases and J by 6 bases, with 3 bases between the two germline ends. As DNA, the CDR3 is TGTGCCAGCAACCCTGAAGCTTTCTTT. Its translation: CASNPEAFF.

To note about this clonotype: A much larger clone differs by one base, so this may be a read error. This sequence joins TRBV11-2 and TRBJ2-4; 8 positions match TRBD2. The germline gives CDR1 SGHAT, CDR2 FQNNGV. This CDR3 is 17 amino acids long. The CDR3 DNA follows: TGTGCCAGCAGCTTCCTCGGGGGGGGTTGGGCCAAAAGCATTCAGTACTTC. This codes for CASSFLGGGWAKSIQYF.

A few counts support this clonotype. This sequence joins TRBV12-3 or TRBV12-4 and TRBJ1-4; D remains unclear. Between the trimmed V and J ends, which lost 1 base and 5 bases, there was a span of 14 bases. This CDR3 contains 16 residues. This CDR3 reads CASSLGPQTKNEKLFF. CDR3 nucleotides: TGTGCCAGCAGTTTAGGTCCGCAGACCAAAAATGAAAAACTGTTTTTT.

This clonotype came up a few times. A much bigger clone sits one base away, suggesting this may be a read error. The chain joins TRBV30 to TRBJ2-3, with TRBD2 identical over 7 bases. The length of the CDR3 is 15 residues. Germline V gene lookup returns CDR1 GTSNPN and CDR2 SVGIG (reference sequence). This CDR3 is CVWSEEMGTTVSQYF. DNA of the CDR3: TGTGTCTGGAGTGAGGAAATGGGGACTACGGTATCGCAGTATTTT.

This clonotype was detected only a few times. The rearrangement joins TRBV2 to TRBJ1-2, with D perhaps matching TRBD1 (6 bases). There are 14 residues in the CDR3. The V and J ends lost 6 bases and 2 bases respectively, with 13 bases between them. Looked up from germline, CDR1 is SNHLY and CDR2 is FYNNEI. CDR3 protein: CASRAGTTNYGYTF. Written as DNA, the CDR3 is TGTGCCAGCAGAGCCGGGACAACCAACTATGGCTACACCTTC.

V is TRBV12-3 or TRBV12-4 and J is TRBJ2-1, with a possible D match to TRBD1 (6 bases). The V end was cut by 6 bases, the J end by 0 bases, with 12 bases between. The CDR3 has 15 residues. The CDR3 DNA is TGTGCCAGCAGGCCCGACAGGAGCTCCTACAATGAGCAGTTCTTC. This sequence encodes CASRPDRSSYNEQFF.

A word on this clonotype: A read error may explain this, as a much larger clone is one base away. The genes are TRBV7-2 and TRBJ2-3; tentative D call: TRBD2 (5 bases). CDR1 is SGHTA, CDR2 FQGNSA, per germline. This CDR3 comprises 13 residues. Trimming removed 2 bases at V and 5 bases at J, with 8 bases between. The CDR3 sequence is CASSLRGRDTQYF. In DNA, the CDR3 is TGTGCCAGCAGCTTACGGGGTAGAGATACGCAGTATTTT.

This chain connects TRBV18 to TRBJ2-6; D is perhaps TRBD2 (5 bases). The CDR3 has 17 residues. The V end lost 2 bases, the J end lost 0 bases, and 11 bases lay between the germline ends. Germline V gene data show CDR1 as KGHSH and CDR2 as LQKENI. CDR3 sequence (DNA): TGTGCCAGCTCACCAGGAGGACCGTACTCTGGGGCCAACGTCCTGACTTTC. It specifies CASSPGGPYSGANVLTF.